A selection of T cell receptor beta chains follows, all from one sample in a study of naive and memory T cell subsets. TCRdb independently ran MiXCR on the UMI-ligation and nested PCR reads; one entry per CDR3 protein. Altogether fewer than 5,000 distinct CDR3 sequences are present, just over 7% being singletons, with the ten largest covering roughly 83%. The specimen was CD4+ TEMRA cells from blood. These receptors originate from a human donor in good health. CDR3s include the opening cysteine and the closing phenylalanine or tryptophan. The order of the fields is clone size, D gene, J gene, V gene, CDR3 protein, CDR3 DNA. A D gene is named only where the DNA matches it firmly. Size is stated for part of the rows, as once, few or many counts, or as a class when the clone is expanded.

. | . | TRBJ2-6 | TRBV5-1 | CASSLVGTSGANVLTF | TGCGCCAGCAGCTTGGTAGGGACCTCTGGGGCCAACGTCCTGACTTTC
many | TRBD2 | TRBJ2-7 | TRBV24-1 | CATSDPGGSKSYEQYF | TGTGCCACCAGTGACCCGGGGGGGAGTAAGTCCTACGAGCAGTACTTC
many | TRBD1 | TRBJ2-7 | TRBV2 | CASSVLGQGNEQYF | TGTGCCAGCAGTGTCCTCGGACAGGGCAACGAGCAGTACTTC
many | . | TRBJ2-6 | TRBV27 | CASSLYTGANVLTF | TGTGCCAGCAGTTTATATACTGGGGCCAACGTCCTGACTTTC
many | . | TRBJ2-7 | TRBV7-2 | CASSLAAIYEQYF | TGTGCCAGCAGCTTAGCAGCTATCTACGAGCAGTACTTC
few | . | TRBJ2-3 | TRBV4-3 | CASSQLASPSTDTQYF | TGCGCCAGCAGCCAATTAGCGAGCCCTAGCACAGATACGCAGTATTTT
many | . | TRBJ2-3 | TRBV7-2 | CASSFIRDTDTQYF | TGTGCCAGCAGCTTCATTAGGGACACAGATACGCAGTATTTT
many | TRBD2 | TRBJ2-7 | TRBV6-5 | CASSLAGAYEQYF | TGTGCCAGCAGTCTAGCGGGAGCCTACGAGCAGTACTTC
. | . | TRBJ1-2 | TRBV6-1 | CARGDRRYGYTF | TGTGCCAGGGGAGACAGGCGCTATGGCTACACCTTC
many | . | TRBJ2-5 | TRBV6-2/TRBV6-3 | CASSYGSGVETQYF | TGTGCCAGCAGTTACGGTTCGGGGGTGGAGACCCAGTACTTC
few | . | TRBJ1-1 | TRBV11-2 | CASSSQMNTEAFF | TGTGCCAGCAGCTCCCAGATGAACACTGAAGCTTTCTTT
few | . | TRBJ1-2 | TRBV9 | CASSVAAGESGGYTF | TGTGCCAGCAGCGTGGCTGCAGGGGAATCGGGAGGCTACACCTTC
many | TRBD1 | TRBJ1-5 | TRBV30 | CAWSRDRGIRQPQHF | TGTGCCTGGAGCCGGGACAGGGGGATACGACAGCCCCAGCATTTT